Following are 23 T cell receptor beta chains from one sample sequenced in a study of T-cell memory formation after mild COVID-19. MiXCR, applied by TCRdb to the 5' RACE reads, yields one record per CDR3 protein. The sample has about 560,000 distinct CDR3 sequences, about 20% seen once; the top ten hold around 8.4%. The sample was PBMCs or a T cell subset sorted from them (not recorded which). The origin of the receptors is an adult woman who had mild COVID-19 (a few samples of this study predate the infection). Cell type and time point are not known.

The chain carries TRBV5-4 and TRBJ2-1; no reliable D call. The CDR3 consists of 12 residues. V gave up 4 bases and J gave up 10 bases, with 12 bases separating them. Germline CDR1 and CDR2: SGHNT and YYREEE (reference sequence). The CDR3 here is CASSLRFREQFF. CDR3 DNA: TGTGCCAGCAGCCTTCGATTCCGAGAGCAGTTCTTC.

V usage is TRBV10-3 and J usage is TRBJ2-3, with 12 bases fitting TRBD2. The V gene's germline CDR1 is ENHRY and CDR2 SYGVKD. The CDR3 runs to 15 residues. The junction had 5 bases not matched to a gene; V was cut back by 7 bases and J by 3 bases. CDR3 in DNA: TGTGCCATCAAAAGGACTAGCGGGATAACAGATACGCAGTATTTT. This gives the protein CAIKRTSGITDTQYF.

The table lists this clonotype with a few counts. This chain joins TRBV6-5 and TRBJ2-3; D is uncertain. Germline CDR1 reads MNHEY; CDR2 reads SVGAGI. The CDR3 is made up of 12 amino acids. Between the trimmed V and J ends, which lost 10 bases and 2 bases, there was a span of 10 bases. Here the CDR3 reads CATGTPTDTQYF. The CDR3 region has the DNA TGTGCCACTGGTACTCCCACAGATACGCAGTATTTT.

The table lists this clonotype with a few counts. This chain joins TRBV18 and TRBJ2-3, with unresolved D. From germline, CDR1 is KGHSH and CDR2 LQKENI. CDR3 length: 15 residues. V shed 6 bases and J shed 0 bases, with 13 bases lying between them. Here the CDR3 reads CASSPDGTSTDTQYF. CDR3 sequence (DNA): TGTGCCAGCTCCCCGGACGGAACTAGCACAGATACGCAGTATTTT. Using reference TRBV18 and TRBJ2-3 for the parts outside the CDR3, the full variable domain is NAGVMQNPRHLVRRRGQEARLRCSPMKGHSHVYWYRQLPEEGLKFMVYLQKENIIDESGMPKERFSAEFPKEGPSILRIQQVVRGDSAAYFCASSPDGTSTDTQYFGPGTRLTVL.

This clonotype has just a few counts. This sequence joins TRBV5-4 and TRBJ2-1, with TRBD2 as a possible D gene (7 bases). The CDR3 extends over 15 amino acids. The V end lost 3 bases, the J end lost 6 bases, and 16 bases lay between the germline ends. Per germline, CDR1 SGHNT and CDR2 YYREEE (reference sequence). CDR3 region: CASSSIGGASNEQFF. The CDR3 DNA sequence: TGTGCCAGCAGCTCTATTGGGGGGGCTTCCAATGAGCAGTTCTTC.

This clonotype has a count of ten or more. The gene calls are TRBV6-5 and TRBJ2-3, with 7 bases that match TRBD2. The germline V gene encodes CDR1 MNHEY and CDR2 SVGAGI. CDR3 length equals 16 residues. The V and J ends lost 0 bases and 5 bases, in that order; junction bases with no gene match: 8. The DNA of the CDR3 is TGTGCCAGCAGTTACTCGAAGACGGGAGGTGGAGATACGCAGTATTTT. This gives the protein CASSYSKTGGGDTQYF.

The V gene is TRBV7-9, the J gene TRBJ2-1, with D perhaps matching TRBD2 (5 bases). V was shortened by 5 bases and J by 2 bases, with 13 bases between the two germline ends. The CDR3 sequence is 15 residues long. CDR1 is SEHNR and CDR2 is FQNEAQ in the germline V gene (reference sequence). The CDR3 protein is CASSLRGSAYNEQFF. CDR3 in DNA: TGTGCCAGCAGCCTTCGGGGTTCTGCCTACAATGAGCAGTTCTTC. Combining the CDR3 with reference TRBV7-9 and TRBJ2-1 gives the whole variable domain DTGVSQNPRHKITKRGQNVTFRCDPISEHNRLYWYRQTLGQGPEFLTYFQNEAQLEKSRLLSDRFSAERPKGSFSTLEIQRTEQGDSAMYLCASSLRGSAYNEQFFGPGTRLTVL.

Only a few counts were recorded for this clonotype. This sequence joins TRBV7-8 and TRBJ1-5, with D possibly matching TRBD1 (5 bases). The CDR3 totals 13 residues. The germline V gene has CDR1 SGHVS and CDR2 FQNEAQ. Trimming left V 5 bases short and J 6 bases short, with 11 bases between. CDR3 amino acids: CASSMGGSQPQHF. CDR3 coding DNA: TGTGCCAGCAGCATGGGGGGATCTCAGCCCCAGCATTTT. The variable domain in full, completed from reference TRBV7-8 and TRBJ1-5, reads GAGVSQSPRYKVAKRGQDVALRCDPISGHVSLFWYQQALGQGPEFLTYFQNEAQLDKSGLPSDRFFAERPEGSVSTLKIQRTQQEDSAVYLCASSMGGSQPQHFGDGTRLSIL.

The chain combines TRBV28 with TRBJ2-7; 8 bases map to TRBD2. There are 17 residues in the CDR3. The junction had 17 bases not matched to a gene; V was cut back by 6 bases and J by 4 bases. Germline-derived CDR1 and CDR2 are MDHEN and SYDVKM. The CDR3 here is CASSGGEGTSSLYEQYF. The CDR3, as DNA: TGTGCCAGCAGCGGGGGGGAGGGAACCTCTAGCCTGTACGAGCAGTACTTC.

This clonotype has more than one count but fewer than ten. The chain uses TRBV29-1 and TRBJ2-1; TRBD1 matches at 11 bases. The V and J ends lost 6 bases and 10 bases, in that order; junction bases with no gene match: 8. The CDR3 is 13 residues long. Germline V lookup: CDR1 SQVTM, CDR2 ANQGSEA. CDR3 residues: CSVDRDRGAEQFF. The DNA for the CDR3 is TGCAGCGTCGACCGGGACAGGGGGGCAGAGCAGTTCTTC.

This clonotype was seen only a few times. The genes are TRBV2 and TRBJ2-1; 8 bases agree with TRBD2. Germline V gene lookup returns CDR1 SNHLY and CDR2 FYNNEI. CDR3 length: 15 residues. With 8 bases clipped from V and 4 bases from J, the junction kept 10 bases outside the gene matches. The CDR3 nucleotides read TGTGCCAGCGCATACGGGAGGGCCGGGTACAATGAGCAGTTCTTC. Translated: CASAYGRAGYNEQFF.

The sample holds a few counts of this clonotype. The chain carries TRBV12-3 or TRBV12-4 and TRBJ2-5; tentative D call: TRBD2 (6 bases). The CDR3 consists of 13 residues. Between the trimmed V and J ends, which lost 3 bases and 5 bases, there was a span of 10 bases. In nucleotides, the CDR3 is TGTGCCAGCAGTTTCGGGGAGGCGGAGACCCAGTACTTC. Its translation: CASSFGEAETQYF.

This rearrangement joins TRBV5-4 to TRBJ2-4; D is unresolved. Germline V lookup: CDR1 SGHNT, CDR2 YYREEE (reference sequence). Trimming cost V 0 bases and J 12 bases, with 13 bases left between them. There are 13 residues in the CDR3. This CDR3 reads CASSLAPFSNQYF. CDR3 DNA sequence: TGTGCCAGCAGCTTGGCCCCGTTTTCTAATCAGTACTTC.

This clonotype was seen more than once but under ten times. J is TRBJ1-5 and V is TRBV25-1, with D perhaps TRBD1 (6 bases). This CDR3 is built from 16 residues. Germline loops: CDR1 MGHDK, CDR2 SYGVNS. V was shortened by 1 base and J by 0 bases, with 10 bases between the two germline ends. The CDR3 region is CASSESRQDSNQPQHF. CDR3 in DNA: TGTGCCAGCAGTGAATCGAGACAGGATAGCAATCAGCCCCAGCATTTT.

This clonotype appeared a few times. V usage is TRBV5-1 and J usage is TRBJ1-1, with D unclear. There are 13 residues in the CDR3. Looked up from germline, CDR1 is SGHRS and CDR2 is YFSETQ. Trimming left V 0 bases short and J 8 bases short, with 11 bases between. CDR3 residues: CASSLAVQNEAFF. The CDR3 nucleotides are TGCGCCAGCAGCTTGGCCGTACAGAACGAAGCTTTCTTT.

The chain couples TRBV29-1 to TRBJ2-3; D possibly corresponds to TRBD1 (5 bases). Trimming pared 4 bases from V and 4 bases from J, leaving 15 bases between. The CDR3 loop spans 14 amino acids. Germline-derived CDR1 and CDR2 are SQVTM and ANQGSEA. Written as DNA, the CDR3 is TGCAGCGTTGGCCCGACAGCTAGTCCAGATACGCAGTATTTT. This gives the protein CSVGPTASPDTQYF.

V gene TRBV15 combines with J gene TRBJ2-5, with 7 bases matching TRBD1. V trimming: 0 bases; J trimming: 5 bases; junction bases outside the gene matches: 0. Germline CDR1 reads LNHNV; CDR2 reads YYDKDF (reference sequence). CDR3 length: 13 residues. The CDR3 region is CATSRDRGETQYF. The DNA of the CDR3 is TGTGCCACCAGCAGAGACAGGGGGGAGACCCAGTACTTC.

The rearrangement joins TRBV9 to TRBJ2-7, with 12 bases that match TRBD2. Germline V CDR1 and CDR2: SGDLS, YYNGEE. This CDR3 is 17 amino acids long. The trim removed 2 bases at V and 4 bases at J, leaving 10 bases unmatched. As DNA, the CDR3 is TGTGCCAGCAGCGTTCCGGGACTAGCGGGTTCACCTTACGAGCAGTACTTC. Translating gives CASSVPGLAGSPYEQYF. Full variable domain (missing parts from reference TRBV9 and TRBJ2-7): DSGVTQTPKHLITATGQRVTLRCSPRSGDLSVYWYQQSLDQGLQFLIQYYNGEERAKGNILERFSAQQFPDLHSELNLSSLELGDSALYFCASSVPGLAGSPYEQYFGPGTRLTVT.

The chain combines TRBV7-8 with TRBJ1-5; tentatively, D is TRBD1 (5 bases). This CDR3 is 16 amino acids long. Trimming took 0 bases from V and 9 from J, leaving 18 bases between them. CDR1 is SGHVS, CDR2 FQNEAQ, per germline. The CDR3 nucleotides are TGTGCCAGCAGCTTAGCTACAGGACTAGCGACTTTGCCCCAGCATTTT. Translating gives CASSLATGLATLPQHF.

V gene TRBV7-9 combines with J gene TRBJ2-2; tentatively, D is TRBD1 (5 bases). Deletions cut 5 bases from V and 7 bases from J, with 17 bases between. This CDR3 spans 15 amino acids. CDR1 is SEHNR, CDR2 FQNEAQ, per germline (reference sequence). The CDR3 region has the DNA TGTGCCAGCAGCCCTCGTGTGGGGCAAGGCGGGGAGCTGTTTTTT. It is translated as CASSPRVGQGGELFF.

The CDR3: CASSPRALNTEAFF. The CDR3 nucleotides are TGTGCCAGCAGTCCTAGGGCCCTGAACACTGAAGCTTTCTTT. The chain employs TRBV12-3 or TRBV12-4 and TRBJ1-1; D remains unclear. V lost 5 bases and J 0 bases, leaving 10 bases between the germline ends. CDR3 length: 14 residues.

This clonotype was counted a few times. The chain combines TRBV23-1 with TRBJ2-2; D is possibly TRBD1 or TRBD2 (5 bases each). TRBV23-1 has ORF status, its function being uncertain. This CDR3 region has 13 residues. V lost 6 bases, J lost 4 bases, and 9 bases lay in between. Here the CDR3 DNA reads TGCGCCAGCAGCCCAGGGACCACCGGGGAGCTGTTTTTT. Translated, it gives CASSPGTTGELFF.

This clonotype was observed a handful of times. The rearrangement links TRBV5-1 to TRBJ2-1, with 10 bases matching TRBD2. The length of the CDR3 is 15 residues. V was clipped by 3 bases and J by 7 bases; unmatched bases: 7. Per the germline V gene, CDR1 is SGHRS and CDR2 is YFSETQ. CDR3 in amino acids: CASSSLAGVRNEQFF. In nucleotides, the CDR3 is TGCGCCAGCAGCTCCCTAGCGGGAGTGCGGAATGAGCAGTTCTTC.